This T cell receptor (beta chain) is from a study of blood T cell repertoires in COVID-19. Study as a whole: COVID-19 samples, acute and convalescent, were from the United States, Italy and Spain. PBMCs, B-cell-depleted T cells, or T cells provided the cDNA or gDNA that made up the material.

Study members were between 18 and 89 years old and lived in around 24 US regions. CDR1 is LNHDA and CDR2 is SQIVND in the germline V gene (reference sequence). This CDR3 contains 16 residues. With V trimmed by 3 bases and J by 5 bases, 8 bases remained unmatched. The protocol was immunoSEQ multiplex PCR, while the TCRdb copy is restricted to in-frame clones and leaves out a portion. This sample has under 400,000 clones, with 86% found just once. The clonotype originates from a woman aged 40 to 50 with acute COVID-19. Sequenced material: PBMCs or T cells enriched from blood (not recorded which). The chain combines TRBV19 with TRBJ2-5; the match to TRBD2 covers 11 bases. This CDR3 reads CASSITSGSRGETQYF. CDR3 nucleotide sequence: TGTGCCAGTAGTATTACTAGCGGGAGCCGTGGGGAGACCCAGTACTTC.